Following are 8 T cell receptor beta chains from one sample sequenced in a study of T cells in Graves' hyperthyroidism and ophthalmopathy. Amplified TCR beta CDR3 regions derived from RNA transcripts. The HTBI primer set drove a first-round RT-PCR of the TCR CDR3. Each CDR3 protein is one row after TCRdb ran MiXCR on the multiplex PCR reads. This repertoire shows around 400,000 distinct CDR3 sequences, roughly 15% found once; its top ten account for roughly a fifth. Sequenced: blood. The receptors here all came from a woman aged 55-70 years with Graves' ophthalmopathy.

At least ten counts were recorded for this clonotype. The chain uses TRBV20-1 and TRBJ2-3; 10 nucleotides line up with TRBD2. From germline, CDR1 is DFQATT and CDR2 SNEGSKA (reference sequence). The length of the CDR3 is 16 residues. V was pared by 6 bases and J by 0 bases, with 9 bases of the junction left unmatched. In DNA, the CDR3 is TGCAGTGCCACGCCAGGACTAGCGGAAAGCACAGATACGCAGTATTTT. This sequence encodes CSATPGLAESTDTQYF.

This clonotype has ten or more counts. The chain couples TRBV12-3 or TRBV12-4 to TRBJ2-7; D remains unclear. This CDR3 region has 13 residues. V gave up 4 bases and J gave up 0 bases, with 7 bases separating them. The CDR3 region is CASSYGNSYEQYF. The CDR3 coding sequence is TGTGCCAGCAGTTATGGCAACTCCTACGAGCAGTACTTC.

This clonotype appeared many times. The CDR3 bases are TGTGCCAGCAATAAGAACACCGGGGAGCTGTTTTTT. This translates into CASNKNTGELFF. V usage is TRBV28 and J usage is TRBJ2-2; D call uncertain. CDR3 length: 12 amino acids. Germline CDR1 and CDR2: MDHEN and SYDVKM. V dropped 7 bases and J dropped 1 base, with 4 bases sitting between them.

This clonotype came up many times. The rearrangement joins TRBV30 to TRBJ2-2; D gene uncertain. The CDR3 runs to 14 residues. V was shortened by 4 bases and J by 0 bases, with 9 bases between the two germline ends. Looked up from germline, CDR1 is GTSNPN and CDR2 is SVGIG (reference sequence). CDR3 DNA sequence: TGTGCCTGGACCCCCTACTCGAACACCGGGGAGCTGTTTTTT. It translates to CAWTPYSNTGELFF.

This chain links TRBV3-1 with TRBJ2-1; D gene uncertain. The length of the CDR3 is 14 residues. Germline loops: CDR1 LGHDT, CDR2 YNNKEL (reference sequence). V was cut by 0 bases and J by 4 bases, with 7 bases left in between. CDR3: CASSQEGGYNEQFF. The CDR3 nucleotides read TGTGCCAGCAGCCAAGAAGGCGGATACAATGAGCAGTTCTTC.

The chain is built from TRBV12-3 or TRBV12-4 and TRBJ1-6; unclear D gene. The CDR3 spans 14 residues. V lost 6 bases to trimming and J lost 0 bases, with 6 bases between them. The CDR3 nucleotides are TGTGCCAGCAGGGGAGTCTCCTATAATTCACCCCTCCACTTT. It translates to CASRGVSYNSPLHF.

This clonotype was seen more than once but under ten times. The chain joins TRBV7-9 to TRBJ2-1, with D maybe TRBD2 (5 bases). The CDR3 has 17 residues. CDR1 and CDR2 (germline): SEHNR, FQNEAQ (reference sequence). Deletions cut 4 bases from V and 1 base from J, with 17 bases between. The CDR3 DNA follows: TGTGCCAGCAGCTGGTATATAAGCGGACTTTCCTACAATGAGCAGTTCTTC. As protein: CASSWYISGLSYNEQFF.

The J gene is TRBJ1-5, the V gene TRBV28; 9 bases agree with TRBD1. Germline values: CDR1 MDHEN, CDR2 SYDVKM. V shed 4 bases and J 7 bases; nucleotides not matched to a gene: 5. The CDR3 covers 14 residues. The CDR3, as DNA: TGTGCCAGCAGTTGGACAGGGGTCAGGCAGCCCCAGCATTTT. It yields the protein CASSWTGVRQPQHF.